This TCR beta chain was documented in a study of PD-1 blockade in classical Hodgkin lymphoma. Relapse was seen in all patients after autologous stem cell transplantation, and brentuximab vedotin exposure was variable. Trimming cost V 0 bases and J 3 bases, with 15 bases left between them. The CDR3 totals 17 residues. CDR1 and CDR2 (germline): SGHRS, YFSETQ. The repertoire was sequenced with immunoSEQ multiplex PCR; TCRdb's copy has only in-frame clones and lacks some. Here the sample spans about 10,000 clones, 76% being singletons. This rearrangement joins TRBV5-1 to TRBJ2-2; either TRBD1 or TRBD2 may supply D (5 bases each). This TCR came from a human donor with classical Hodgkin lymphoma. Sequenced material: peripheral blood mononuclear cells (PBMCs), taken at baseline. The DNA for the CDR3 is TGCGCCAGCAGCTTGGCCGGGGCAGGGCTAGACACCGGGGAGCTGTTTTTT. Protein: CASSLAGAGLDTGELFF.